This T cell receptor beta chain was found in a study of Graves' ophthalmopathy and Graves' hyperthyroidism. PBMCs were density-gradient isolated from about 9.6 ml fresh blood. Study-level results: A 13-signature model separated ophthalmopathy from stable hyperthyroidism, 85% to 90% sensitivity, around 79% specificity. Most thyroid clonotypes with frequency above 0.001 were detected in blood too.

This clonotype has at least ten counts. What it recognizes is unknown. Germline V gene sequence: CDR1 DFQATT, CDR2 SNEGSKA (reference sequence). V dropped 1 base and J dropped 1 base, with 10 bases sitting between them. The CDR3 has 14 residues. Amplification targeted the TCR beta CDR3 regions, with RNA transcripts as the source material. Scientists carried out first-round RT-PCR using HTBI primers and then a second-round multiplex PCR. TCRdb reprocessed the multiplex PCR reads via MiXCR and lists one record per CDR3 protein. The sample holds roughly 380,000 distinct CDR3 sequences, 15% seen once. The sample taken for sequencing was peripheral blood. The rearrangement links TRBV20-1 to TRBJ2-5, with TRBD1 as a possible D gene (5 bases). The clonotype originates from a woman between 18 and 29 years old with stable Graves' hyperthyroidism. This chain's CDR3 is CSARAQVPQETQYF. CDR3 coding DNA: TGCAGTGCTAGAGCACAGGTACCCCAAGAGACCCAGTACTTC.